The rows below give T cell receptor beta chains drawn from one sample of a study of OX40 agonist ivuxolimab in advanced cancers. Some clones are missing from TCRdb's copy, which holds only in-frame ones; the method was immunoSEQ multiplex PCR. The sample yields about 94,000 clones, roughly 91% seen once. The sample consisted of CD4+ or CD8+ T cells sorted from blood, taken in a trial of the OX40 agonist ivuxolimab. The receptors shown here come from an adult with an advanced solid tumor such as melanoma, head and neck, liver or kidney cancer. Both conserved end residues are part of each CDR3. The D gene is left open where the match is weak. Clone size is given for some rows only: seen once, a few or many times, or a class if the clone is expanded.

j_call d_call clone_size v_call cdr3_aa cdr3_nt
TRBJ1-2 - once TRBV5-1 CASTAGLGDGYTF TGCGCCAGCACTGCGGGGCTAGGCGATGGCTACACCTTC
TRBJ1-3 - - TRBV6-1 CASSLGRSSGNTIYF TGTGCCAGCAGTCTCGGACGGTCCTCTGGAAACACCATATATTTT
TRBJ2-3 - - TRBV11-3 CASSLDPAATQYF TGTGCCAGCAGCTTAGATCCGGCGGCTACGCAGTATTTT
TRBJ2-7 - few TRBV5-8 CASSRPYEQYF TGTGCCAGCAGCCGGCCCTACGAGCAGTACTTC
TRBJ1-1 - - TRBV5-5 CASSLDEGRATNTEAFF TGTGCCAGCAGCTTGGATGAGGGGAGAGCGACAAACACTGAAGCTTTCTTT
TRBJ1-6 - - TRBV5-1 CASSSAGQRDSPLHF TGCGCCAGCAGCTCAGCCGGTCAGAGGGATTCACCCCTCCACTTT
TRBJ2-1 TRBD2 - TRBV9 CASSPGLAGTILYNEQFF TGTGCCAGCAGCCCGGGACTAGCGGGGACTATCCTCTACAATGAGCAGTTCTTC
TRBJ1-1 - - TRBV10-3 CAISESYRDYTEAFF TGTGCCATCAGTGAGTCATACAGAGACTACACTGAAGCTTTCTTT
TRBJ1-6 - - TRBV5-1 CASSLVGGGNSPLHF TGCGCCAGCAGCTTGGTAGGGGGAGGTAATTCACCCCTCCACTTT
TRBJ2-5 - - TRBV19 CAVKGVGETQYF TGTGCTGTAAAGGGGGTCGGGGAGACCCAGTACTTC
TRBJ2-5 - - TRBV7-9 CASSLPQREQYF TGTGCCAGCAGCCTCCCCCAGAGGGAGCAGTACTTC
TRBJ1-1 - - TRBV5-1 CASSLDGRANTEAFF TGCGCCAGCAGCTTGGACGGCAGGGCGAACACTGAAGCTTTCTTT
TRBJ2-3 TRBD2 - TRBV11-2 CASSLNGGTDTQYF TGTGCCAGCAGCTTAAACGGGGGGACAGATACGCAGTATTTT
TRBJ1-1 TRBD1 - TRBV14 CASSQERGQGSPWNTEAFF TGTGCCAGCAGCCAAGAGAGGGGACAGGGCTCCCCTTGGAACACTGAAGCTTTCTTT
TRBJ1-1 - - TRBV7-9 CASSLQGMSGAFF TGTGCCAGCAGCTTACAGGGGATGTCGGGAGCTTTCTTT
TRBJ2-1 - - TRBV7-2 CASSSDWNSYNEQFF TGTGCCAGCAGCTCGGACTGGAACTCCTACAATGAGCAGTTCTTC
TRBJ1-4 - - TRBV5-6 CASSLIANEKLFF TGTGCCAGCAGCTTGATAGCTAATGAAAAACTGTTTTTT
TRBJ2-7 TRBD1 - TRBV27 CASRKGGLSLEQYF TGTGCCAGCAGAAAAGGGGGCCTCTCTCTCGAGCAGTACTTC
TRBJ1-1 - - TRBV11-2 CASSLVRGMNTEAFF TGTGCCAGCAGCTTAGTTCGGGGGATGAACACTGAAGCTTTCTTT
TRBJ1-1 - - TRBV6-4 CASSDVVTNTEAFF TGTGCCAGCAGTGACGTAGTCACCAACACTGAAGCTTTCTTT
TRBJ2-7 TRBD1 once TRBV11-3 CASSASTGAGEQYF TGTGCCAGCAGCGCCTCAACAGGGGCAGGGGAGCAGTACTTC
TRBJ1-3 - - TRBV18 CASSSQGTSGNTIYF TGTGCCAGCTCTTCCCAGGGGACCTCTGGAAACACCATATATTTT
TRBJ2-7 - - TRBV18 CASSPLNPGRRPLSSYEQYF TGTGCCAGCTCACCTCTTAACCCGGGACGCCGGCCCCTTAGCTCCTACGAGCAGTACTTC
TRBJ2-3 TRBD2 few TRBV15 CATSREAGGLTDTQYF TGTGCCACCAGCAGAGAGGCGGGGGGACTCACAGATACGCAGTATTTT
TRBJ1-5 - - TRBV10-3 CAISESTGIGNQPQHF TGTGCCATCAGTGAGAGTACGGGTATTGGCAATCAGCCCCAGCATTTT
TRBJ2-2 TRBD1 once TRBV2 CASSQQGAHTGELFF TGTGCCAGCAGCCAACAGGGGGCCCACACCGGGGAGCTGTTTTTT
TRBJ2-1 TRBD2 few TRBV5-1 CASSPLGSGGPHEQFF TGCGCCAGCAGCCCCCTTGGAAGCGGGGGGCCCCATGAGCAGTTCTTC
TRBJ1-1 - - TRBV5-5 CASSLIGRQTEAFF TGTGCCAGCAGCTTGATTGGCCGGCAGACTGAAGCTTTCTTT
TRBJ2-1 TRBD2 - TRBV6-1 CASSGTSGLYNEQFF TGTGCCAGCAGTGGAACTAGCGGACTCTACAATGAGCAGTTCTTC
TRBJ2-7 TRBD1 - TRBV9 CASSVRDRAEQYF TGTGCCAGCAGCGTCCGGGACAGGGCCGAGCAGTACTTC
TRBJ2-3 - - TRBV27 CASTSRASDTQYF TGTGCCAGCACGTCCAGGGCATCAGATACGCAGTATTTT
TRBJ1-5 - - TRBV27 CASSLSGGNQPQHF TGTGCCAGCAGTTTATCGGGGGGTAATCAGCCCCAGCATTTT
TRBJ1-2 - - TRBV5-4 CASIGDPRDRDGYTF TGTGCCAGCATAGGGGACCCAAGGGATAGGGATGGCTACACCTTC
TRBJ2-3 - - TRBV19 CASGVTGTDTQYF TGTGCCAGTGGGGTCACGGGGACAGATACGCAGTATTTT
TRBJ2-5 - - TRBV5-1 CASSRQETQYF TGCGCCAGCAGCAGACAAGAGACCCAGTACTTC
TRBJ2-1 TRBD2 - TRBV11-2 CASSQRTSGGNEQFF TGTGCCAGCAGTCAGCGGACTAGCGGGGGGAATGAGCAGTTCTTC
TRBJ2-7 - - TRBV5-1 CASSGIYEQYF TGCGCCAGCAGCGGGATCTACGAGCAGTACTTC
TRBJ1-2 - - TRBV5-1 CASSFDPGQRVGNGYTF TGCGCCAGCAGCTTCGATCCGGGACAAAGGGTGGGGAATGGCTACACCTTC
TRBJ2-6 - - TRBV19 CASSAQSSGANVLTF TGTGCCAGTAGTGCTCAGAGCTCTGGGGCCAACGTCCTGACTTTC
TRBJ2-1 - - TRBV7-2 CASSLGHQRGLNEQFF TGTGCCAGCAGCTTAGGACACCAGAGGGGCCTCAATGAGCAGTTCTTC
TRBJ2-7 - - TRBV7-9 CASSGDYEQYF TGTGCCAGCAGCGGAGACTACGAGCAGTACTTC
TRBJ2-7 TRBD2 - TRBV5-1 CASSLASGGIYEQYF TGCGCCAGCAGCTTGGCTAGCGGGGGGATCTACGAGCAGTACTTC
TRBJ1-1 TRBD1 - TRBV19 CASSIDRDGTEAFF TGTGCCAGTAGTATCGACAGGGATGGCACTGAAGCTTTCTTT
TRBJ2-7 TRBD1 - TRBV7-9 CASSLVRDRGDEQYF TGTGCCAGCAGCTTAGTTCGGGACAGGGGCGACGAGCAGTACTTC
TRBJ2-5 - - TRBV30 CAWTTWVKETQYF TGTGCCTGGACCACTTGGGTAAAAGAGACCCAGTACTTC
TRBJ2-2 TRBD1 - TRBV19 CASSTRQGSLNTGELFF TGTGCCAGTAGTACACGACAGGGCTCGCTGAACACCGGGGAGCTGTTTTTT
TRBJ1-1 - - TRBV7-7 CASSLDANTEAFF TGTGCTAGCAGCTTAGACGCGAACACTGAAGCTTTCTTT
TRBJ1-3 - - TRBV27 CASSLQGISGNTIYF TGTGCCAGCAGTTTACAAGGGATCTCTGGAAACACCATATATTTT
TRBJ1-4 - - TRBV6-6 CASNGRSDSNEKLFF TGTGCCAGCAATGGTCGCTCAGACTCTAATGAAAAACTGTTTTTT
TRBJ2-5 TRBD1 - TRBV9 CASSGRQGGETQYF TGTGCCAGCAGCGGAAGACAGGGTGGTGAGACCCAGTACTTC
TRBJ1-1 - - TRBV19 CASSIDFGRVNTEAFF TGTGCCAGTAGTATAGATTTTGGCAGGGTGAACACTGAAGCTTTCTTT
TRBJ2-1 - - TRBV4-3 CASSQGGPAYNEQFF TGCGCCAGCAGCCAGGGGGGCCCGGCTTACAATGAGCAGTTCTTC
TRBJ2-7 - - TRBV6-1 CASSGEGPSYEQYF TGTGCCAGCAGTGGAGAGGGTCCCTCCTACGAGCAGTACTTC